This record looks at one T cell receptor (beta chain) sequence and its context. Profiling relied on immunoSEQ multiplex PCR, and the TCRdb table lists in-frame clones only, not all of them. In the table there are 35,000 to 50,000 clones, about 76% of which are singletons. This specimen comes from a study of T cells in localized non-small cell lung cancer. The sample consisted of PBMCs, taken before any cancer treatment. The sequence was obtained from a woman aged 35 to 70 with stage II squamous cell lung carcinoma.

Written as DNA, the CDR3 is TGTGCCAGCTCACCGCGACAGGGGGCTCGAAATAATGGCTACACCTTC. Residues: CASSPRQGARNNGYTF. The rearrangement joins TRBV18 to TRBJ1-2, with 10 bases aligning to TRBD1. CDR1 is KGHSH and CDR2 is LQKENI in the germline V gene. The CDR3 consists of 16 residues. The ends lost 3 bases at V and 6 bases at J; junction bases unmatched: 10.